This TCR beta chain came from a study of blood T cell repertoires in COVID-19 (dated by TCRdb to 2019 to 2021). About the study as a whole: Samples from collaborators originated in the United States, Italy and Spain and spanned both the acute and convalescent phases of COVID-19. The prospective study material was composed of cDNA or gDNA derived from T cells, B-cell-depleted T cells, or PBMCs. The dataset comprised deeply sampled blood TCRbeta repertoires from subjects exposed to, actively infected with, or recovered from COVID-19. The repertoires were released in a freely available public database intended as a resource for research on the immune response to SARS-CoV-2. Samples came from the ongoing ImmuneRACE study (first 160 participants) plus 1,254 subjects from 6 global collaborators. A de-identified subject ID, COVID-19 status, age in years and sex were almost always included in the sample metadata. Where available, HLA class I and class II types were obtained from metadata supplied by the sample provider rather than from assay-based typing. Summary of the overall study and its limitations: The amount of clinical and demographic metadata varied by source and participant and was provided uncurated.

In the case of this clone: Its antigen specificity is not known. No quality values exist for individual bases; no much larger clone is one base distant.

Trimming costs V 1 base and J 4 bases, and their ends lie 13 bases apart. The CDR3 starts with the cysteine, ends with the phenylalanine, and has 16 residues. CDR3 DNA is the only sequence kept; it has 48 bases, read in frame from the first base. CDR1 MGHRA and CDR2 YSYEKL were looked up in the germline V gene. TCRbeta CDR3 regions were amplified from genomic DNA using the immunoSEQ Assay, a bias-controlled multiplex PCR. From the authors' description of their analysis: Within the assay, amplification of reference gene primers was used to estimate how many nucleated cells each sample contained. Sequence reads were collapsed and filtered to measure the absolute abundance of every unique TCRbeta CDR3 rearrangement. For each sample, productive Simpson clonality was calculated as the square root of Simpson's diversity index over productive rearrangements. Entries here come from immuneACCESS through TCRdb and include only in-frame sequences with V and J called. Some clones fail to appear in such tables; in the studies checked, an unresolved V gene covers under half of the shortfall, and the cause of the remainder is unknown. The DNA was the basis for D and trimming; V, J and clone size are from that table. The sample table holds approximately 200,000 clones, of which roughly 83% were seen once. The ten largest clonotypes hold about 8.6% of the sample.

Participants in the prospective study were aged roughly 18 to 89 years, lived in approximately 26 United States geographic areas, and enrolled through a virtual design. In the prospective study, cohorts were assigned on the basis of participant-reported clinical history obtained from a screening survey and a study questionnaire. For ImmuneRACE Cohort 3, a participant was defined as recovered based on two consecutive negative NP/OP PCR tests, clearance by a healthcare professional, or resolution of symptoms. In the prospective study, whole blood, serum and a nasopharyngeal or oropharyngeal swab were collected from each participant by mobile phlebotomists. Participants in the prospective study had the option to provide additional blood draws and questionnaires over an approximately 2-month period. Prospective study blood samples were shipped either frozen or at room temperature before DNA extraction.

This receptor was taken from a woman aged 25 to 39 who had recovered from COVID-19. Input material: PBMCs or T cells enriched from blood (not recorded which). The V and J segments used are TRBV4-1 and TRBJ1-4; TRBD1 could be the D gene, as 6 bases match. The CDR3 here reads CASSQVWAGVNEKLFF. The nucleotides read TGCGCCAGCAGCCAAGTTTGGGCAGGGGTTAATGAAAAACTGTTTTTT.